The rows below give T cell receptor beta chains drawn from one sample of a study of blood T cell repertoires in COVID-19. Clones were sequenced by immunoSEQ multiplex PCR, and TCRdb holds only the in-frame ones, with some missing. The repertoire includes some 88,000 clones, about 86% of them detected once, and about 7.7% sits in the top ten. Sequencing was carried out using peripheral blood. These receptors were obtained from a man aged 60-69 years with acute or convalescent COVID-19. Each CDR3 is given with its conserved first and last residue. D genes are given only for firm matches. A row's size may be missing; if present it is once, few, many or a size class.

NA,TRBJ1-5,TRBD1,TRBV25-1,CASSTGGNQPQHF,TGTGCCAGCAGTACAGGGGGCAATCAGCCCCAGCATTTT
NA,TRBJ2-3,NA,TRBV7-2,CASSLVPKQGTQYF,TGTGCCAGCAGCTTAGTGCCCAAGCAGGGTACGCAGTATTTT
once,TRBJ2-3,TRBD2,TRBV29-1,CSVEGLAGTDTQYF,TGCAGCGTTGAAGGTCTAGCGGGAACAGATACGCAGTATTTT
NA,TRBJ2-1,NA,TRBV10-3,CAISDLLSRVGNEQFF,TGTGCCATCAGTGACCTTTTGAGTCGGGTGGGCAATGAGCAGTTCTTC
once,TRBJ1-2,NA,TRBV6-5,CASIPPGLINGYTF,TGTGCCAGCATTCCACCGGGACTGATAAATGGCTACACCTTC
NA,TRBJ2-7,TRBD2,TRBV3-1/TRBV3-2,CASSPRLAGGREQYF,TGTGCCAGCAGCCCTCGACTAGCGGGAGGGCGCGAGCAGTACTTC
NA,TRBJ1-2,NA,TRBV15,CATSPRTVNYGYTF,TGTGCCACCAGCCCGAGGACAGTTAACTATGGCTACACCTTC
few,TRBJ2-5,NA,TRBV9,CASSPRGETQYF,TGTGCCAGCAGCCCGCGGGGCGAGACCCAGTACTTC
once,TRBJ2-1,NA,TRBV7-9,CASSPSSYNEQFF,TGTGCCAGCAGCCCCAGCTCCTACAATGAGCAGTTCTTC
NA,TRBJ2-7,NA,TRBV4-1,CASSQRDSPSYEQYF,TGCGCCAGCAGCCAGCGGGACAGTCCTTCCTACGAGCAGTACTTC
NA,TRBJ1-1,NA,TRBV6-5,CASSYYGEAFF,TGTGCCAGCAGTTACTACGGTGAAGCTTTCTTT
NA,TRBJ2-7,TRBD2,TRBV5-1,CASSFAGTNYEQYF,TGCGCCAGCAGCTTTGCCGGGACTAACTACGAGCAGTACTTC
few,TRBJ2-1,TRBD1,TRBV15,CATSRSLGQGDDEQFF,TGTGCCACCAGCAGATCTCTGGGACAGGGGGACGATGAGCAGTTCTTC
NA,TRBJ1-1,TRBD1,TRBV10-2,CASSVSRGQGNTEAFF,TGCGCCAGCAGTGTATCCCGTGGACAGGGGAACACTGAAGCTTTCTTT
NA,TRBJ2-2,NA,TRBV6-5,CASQKRRGHGELFF,TGTGCCAGCCAGAAGAGGAGAGGGCACGGGGAGCTGTTTTTT
NA,TRBJ1-2,TRBD1,TRBV29-1,CSVWGTAGAGGYTF,TGCAGCGTTTGGGGGACAGCCGGGGCGGGTGGCTACACCTTC
NA,TRBJ2-5,NA,TRBV27,CASRQGETQYF,TGTGCCAGCAGGCAGGGGGAGACCCAGTACTTC
NA,TRBJ2-3,NA,TRBV30,CAWSVSGTQYF,TGTGCCTGGAGTGTTTCGGGGACGCAGTATTTT
NA,TRBJ1-3,NA,TRBV6-6,CASSSGSSGNTIYF,TGTGCCAGCTCGTCGGGATCCTCTGGAAACACCATATATTTT
once,TRBJ1-3,NA,TRBV6-5,CASSRDPGNTIYF,TGTGCCAGCAGCAGGGATCCTGGAAACACCATATATTTT
NA,TRBJ1-1,NA,TRBV5-1,CASSSTQGLPGAFF,TGCGCCAGCAGCTCTACACAGGGCCTCCCGGGAGCTTTCTTT
NA,TRBJ1-1,NA,TRBV6-4,CASSGEGDTEAFF,TGTGCCAGCAGTGGTGAAGGGGACACTGAAGCTTTCTTT
NA,TRBJ2-1,TRBD1,TRBV24-1,CATSDPTGGNEQFF,TGTGCCACCAGTGACCCGACAGGGGGCAATGAGCAGTTCTTC
NA,TRBJ2-1,TRBD2,TRBV29-1,CSVQGLAGPSSYNEQFF,TGCAGCGTCCAAGGATTAGCGGGGCCAAGCTCCTACAATGAGCAGTTCTTC
NA,TRBJ1-2,NA,TRBV9,CASSVGRYPSGYTF,TGTGCCAGCAGCGTAGGGCGGTATCCGTCTGGCTACACCTTC
NA,TRBJ1-3,NA,TRBV19,CASSIRGSGNTIYF,TGTGCCAGTAGTATACGGGGTTCGGGAAACACCATATATTTT
NA,TRBJ2-2,TRBD1,TRBV6-4,CASSARGPPAGELFF,TGTGCCAGCAGTGCCAGGGGGCCCCCGGCCGGGGAGCTGTTTTTT
NA,TRBJ1-1,NA,TRBV11-2,CASSLASPGNTEAFF,TGTGCCAGCAGCTTAGCCAGCCCAGGGAACACTGAAGCTTTCTTT
NA,TRBJ2-3,NA,TRBV12-3/TRBV12-4,CASSPQPGLSQYF,TGTGCCAGCAGTCCACAACCGGGACTGTCGCAGTATTTT
NA,TRBJ1-1,TRBD1,TRBV5-6,CASSFLQGADTEAFF,TGTGCCAGCAGCTTTTTACAGGGGGCCGACACTGAAGCTTTCTTT
NA,TRBJ2-3,TRBD2,TRBV27,CASSQTAGGRLDTQYF,TGTGCCAGCAGTCAGACAGCGGGGGGGAGGTTGGATACGCAGTATTTT
NA,TRBJ1-5,NA,TRBV5-4,CASSLDRGINQPQHF,TGTGCCAGCAGCCTCGACAGAGGTATTAATCAGCCCCAGCATTTT
NA,TRBJ1-1,TRBD1,TRBV9,CASSVSGDRGYMNTEAFF,TGTGCCAGCAGCGTATCGGGGGACAGGGGCTACATGAACACTGAAGCTTTCTTT
NA,TRBJ2-2,NA,TRBV27,CASTLAGLNTGELFF,TGTGCCAGCACCCTTGCGGGTTTGAACACCGGGGAGCTGTTTTTT
NA,TRBJ1-6,NA,TRBV2,CASSEAGNSPLHF,TGTGCCAGCAGTGAGGCGGGGAATTCACCCCTCCACTTT
few,TRBJ2-1,TRBD2,TRBV11-2,CASSFGTSGINEQFF,TGTGCCAGCAGCTTCGGGACTAGCGGGATCAATGAGCAGTTCTTC
NA,TRBJ1-6,TRBD1,TRBV5-6,CASSSVGQGNSPLHF,TGTGCCAGCAGCTCGGTGGGACAGGGGAATTCACCCCTCCACTTT
NA,TRBJ1-1,NA,TRBV29-1,CSVEGGRAQFTEAFF,TGCAGCGTTGAGGGGGGGCGGGCGCAATTCACTGAAGCTTTCTTT
once,TRBJ2-2,TRBD1,TRBV5-1,CASSLPGQGTGELFF,TGCGCCAGCAGCTTACCGGGACAGGGCACCGGGGAGCTGTTTTTT
NA,TRBJ2-1,TRBD2,TRBV5-1,CASSTGLGFDEQFF,TGCGCCAGCAGCACCGGACTAGGATTTGATGAGCAGTTCTTC
NA,TRBJ1-1,NA,TRBV19,CASSTGLILNTEAFF,TGTGCCAGTAGTACGGGACTTATCTTGAACACTGAAGCTTTCTTT
NA,TRBJ2-7,TRBD1,TRBV12-5,CASGFSRDRKQYF,TGTGCTAGTGGTTTTTCCAGGGACAGGAAGCAGTACTTC
NA,TRBJ2-5,TRBD1,TRBV3-1/TRBV3-2,CASGYRQGSETQYF,TGTGCCAGCGGGTATCGACAGGGGTCGGAGACCCAGTACTTC
NA,TRBJ1-1,NA,TRBV18,CASSPQGINTEAFF,TGTGCCAGCTCACCACAGGGGATCAACACTGAAGCTTTCTTT
once,TRBJ2-5,NA,TRBV6-5,CASSYSNLAGRETQYF,TGTGCCAGCAGTTACTCGAACCTAGCTGGGCGAGAGACCCAGTACTTC
NA,TRBJ2-1,TRBD1,TRBV5-4,CASSLNRGWSYNEQFF,TGTGCCAGCAGCTTGAACAGGGGTTGGTCCTACAATGAGCAGTTCTTC
once,TRBJ2-1,NA,TRBV29-1,CSVDIGGLAVNNEQFF,TGCAGCGTTGATATTGGGGGGCTAGCGGTAAACAATGAGCAGTTCTTC
once,TRBJ2-1,TRBD2,TRBV11-2,CASSLAAGTSRVHNEQFF,TGTGCCAGCAGCTTAGCAGCCGGGACTAGCAGAGTTCACAATGAGCAGTTCTTC
NA,TRBJ1-1,NA,TRBV30,CAWGHPWAGTEAFF,TGTGCCTGGGGACATCCCTGGGCGGGCACTGAAGCTTTCTTT
few,TRBJ2-7,NA,TRBV6-4,CASSRELGYEQYF,TGTGCCAGCAGTCGTGAACTTGGCTACGAGCAGTACTTC
NA,TRBJ1-2,NA,TRBV28,CASSLIGGWGYTF,TGTGCCAGCAGTTTGATCGGGGGGTGGGGCTACACCTTC